This TCR beta chain was captured by sequencing in a study of blood T cell repertoires in COVID-19. Whole-study context: Acute-phase and convalescent COVID-19 samples originated in the United States, Italy and Spain. In each case, the material was cDNA or gDNA derived from T cells, B-cell-depleted T cells, or PBMCs.

Authors' analysis steps: It was from reference gene primer amplification that nucleated cell counts were estimated. Data came from immunoSEQ multiplex PCR; TCRdb stores just in-frame clones and leaves some out. V and J calls and clone size are copied from that table; D and trimming were computed from the DNA. The sample includes over 45,000 clones, roughly 84% of them seen just once. CDR3 length: 14 residues. Germline V CDR1 and CDR2: SGDLS, YYNGEE. V lost 4 bases and J 0 bases, leaving 10 bases between the germline ends. The clonotype comes from a man in his 70s with acute or convalescent COVID-19. Sequencing was done on a sample of peripheral blood. This rearrangement joins TRBV9 to TRBJ1-1; D unresolved. The CDR3 reads CASSRVAVNTEAFF. The CDR3 DNA reads TGTGCCAGCAGCCGCGTGGCGGTGAACACTGAAGCTTTCTTT. Drawing the rest from reference TRBV9 and TRBJ1-1, the complete variable domain is DSGVTQTPKHLITATGQRVTLRCSPRSGDLSVYWYQQSLDQGLQFLIQYYNGEERAKGNILERFSAQQFPDLHSELNLSSLELGDSALYFCASSRVAVNTEAFFGQGTRLTVV.